Here is one T cell receptor (beta chain) with its context. The data derive from a study of shared clonotypes between healthy human individuals. The V end was cut by 7 bases, the J end by 0 bases, with 13 bases between. This CDR3 has 14 amino acids. Germline CDR1 and CDR2: MDHEN and SYDVKM. CD45RO-negative cells were positively selected for CCR7, leaving out terminally differentiated effector memory CD45RA+ cells. TCRdb's table, derived via immunoSEQ multiplex PCR, lists solely in-frame clones and lacks some. The sample has more than 2 million clones; about 95% are singletons. The rearrangement joins TRBV28 to TRBJ2-7; no definite D call. The receptor comes from a man between 18 and 35 years old in good health. Specimen: naive CD8+ T cells sorted from blood. CDR3 sequence: CASTTDLSSYEQYF. The CDR3 coding sequence is TGTGCCAGCACTACGGACCTCAGCTCCTACGAGCAGTACTTC. Full variable domain (missing parts from reference TRBV28 and TRBJ2-7): DVKVTQSSRYLVKRTGEKVFLECVQDMDHENMFWYRQDPGLGLRLIYFSYDVKMKEKGDIPEGYSVSREKKERFSLILESASTNQTSMYLCASTTDLSSYEQYFGPGTRLTVT.